Reported below is one T cell receptor beta chain. Its antigen is still unknown. The data belong to a study of T-cell reconstitution after alpha-beta-depleted transplantation in children. General observations from the study: T-cell counts and diversity at one year post-transplant came mainly from newly produced T cells. As was reported, about two months after transplant, alpha-beta T cells came from several hundred expanded graft clones. Recipient T cells and thymic progenitors that survived gave rise to the high TCRbeta diversity observed at day 60 in some patients.

Preparation of the TCRbeta library was carried out with unique molecular identifiers. TCRdb re-analysed the PCR reads in MiXCR, keeping a single row per CDR3 protein. In the table there are fewer than 250,000 distinct CDR3 sequences, about a sixth of which are singletons. There are 10 residues in the CDR3. Germline V lookup: CDR1 MNHEY, CDR2 SVGAGI. Trimming pared 7 bases from V and 13 bases from J, leaving 8 bases between. V gene TRBV6-5 combines with J gene TRBJ2-6; D gene unclear. Specimen: PBMCs, mostly from graft donor cells, collected 360 days after TCRalphabeta/CD19-depleted stem cell transplant. This receptor was taken from a male patient between 2 and 10 years old who had a stem cell transplant for acute lymphoblastic leukemia, so the T cells may come from the graft donor. CDR3 amino acids: CASKGPVLTF. CDR3 sequence (DNA): TGTGCCAGCAAAGGTCCGGTCCTGACTTTC.